Detailed here is one T cell receptor beta chain. The target of this receptor is not known. No base-level quality is on record; no much larger clone is a single base apart. Trimming removed 1 base from V and 6 bases from J, leaving 13 bases between the germline ends. Based on the germline V gene, the CDR1 and CDR2 sequences are MDHEN and SYDVKM. The CDR3 has 14 amino acids, counting the end cysteine and phenylalanine. Only the CDR3 portion is preserved as DNA: 42 bases, with reading frame beginning at the first base. The sample is drawn from a study of cytomegalovirus exposure and HLA in healthy donors (TCRdb year 2017). Background for the entire study: According to an earlier analysis of 587 of the donors, 150 million to 200 million T cells yielded some 110 million unique TCR beta sequences and roughly 280 Gb of sequence data. Every discovery cohort repertoire had been produced on one sequencing platform. In a later genetic analysis, genome-wide SNP genotypes for about 55% of the roughly 700 donors were used, and that subset was treated as a discovery cohort. The T cell repertoires of several hundred subjects were profiled by immunosequencing and related to cytomegalovirus serostatus. Because of strong linkage in the cohort, roughly five DR-DQ haplotypes were treated as single units for association and clustering. The study aimed to test whether cataloging public T cell receptors could reveal signatures of past pathogen exposure. Across approximately 400 genotyped donors of the cohort, an average of approximately 220,000 unique TCR beta nucleotide sequences per donor were sequenced, and 15% to 20% of those sequences were non-productive. An early release covering roughly 640 HLA-typed donors comprised about 310 gigabases of sequencing data and approximately 80 million unique TCR sequences. The later analysis used no new phenotypic data to find candidate immune exposures, relying instead on TCR beta sequences and their occurrence across donors. Donor age, sex, ethnicity and CMV serostatus were collected together with the repertoire data. Of the 300 to 500 genotyped donors, approximately 80% were placed in the genetic ancestry cluster associated with self-reported Caucasian donors. In an earlier analysis of around 540 of the donors, high-throughput TCR beta sequencing was used to judge whether each TCR beta V gene segment behaved as functional or pseudogenic. A later analysis re-examined previously published TCR beta repertoires from more than 550 donors and added high-resolution HLA genotyping to investigate patterns of TCR occurrence. In addition to the first cohort of 666 subjects, a separate validation cohort of over 90 different subjects was used. HLA typing covered class I and class II loci at four-digit resolution. Typing coverage varied by locus: about 629-640 donors for A, B, C, DRB1 and DQB1; under 550 for DQA1; nearly 610 for DPA1; more than 450 for DPB1. The study combined high-throughput TCR immunosequencing, statistical association of individual TCRs with disease status, and machine learning to predict cytomegalovirus infection status. Points the paper makes about the study in general: Cytomegalovirus status was reported to be diagnosed by the classifier with high specificity and sensitivity in both the original and validation cohorts. In a later analysis, HLA-associated TCR beta chains showed more clonal expansion and lower generation probabilities than non-associated chains that were equally common. According to a later analysis, parvovirus B19, influenza, CMV and Epstein-Barr virus appeared linked to several top co-occurrence clusters. The sequencing pipeline was judged likely to have produced a cluster of highly shared sequence variants as a technical artifact. In the study, around 150 TCR beta chains were listed as associated with cytomegalovirus. For the cohort, immune exposure information was limited to CMV serostatus. Most TCR sequences were observed very rarely across donors, whereas some public TCRs were present in many individuals. An association between a missense DCLRE1C variant and V-gene and J-gene trimming of TCR beta chains was found in a later genetic analysis and replicated in an independent cohort. Assigning TCR associations to individual alleles was difficult when HLA alleles, especially DR and DQ, strongly co-occurred. The earlier analysis of about 600 of the donors excluded 15 to 20 rarely observed V segments, including chromosome 9 orphons, because counts were too low. A further reported finding was that TCR beta sequences accurately predicted the HLA-A and HLA-B alleles for most subjects in the first cohort. Compared with the approximately 720-donor mean, donors in an Asian-associated ancestry cluster had fewer N-insertions in productive TCRs, according to a later genetic analysis. Only TCR beta chains were sequenced in this cohort, and the absence of alpha or paired-chain data limited detectable features. In a later analysis, about 17,000 TCR beta sequences were associated with specific HLA alleles at a false discovery rate of 0.05. HLA typing was unavailable for some donors at each locus, so association tests used only the typed subset. According to the authors, the approach could potentially be generalized to other disease states and immunological phenotypes. Correlated functional status among segregating V segments might reflect linkage disequilibrium, but an unknown experimental factor could not be ruled out. Most CMV-associated TCR beta chains appeared to be HLA-restricted in a later analysis, and the HLA associations seemed to be driven largely by CMV exposure. In an earlier analysis of around 600 of the donors, most TCR beta V segments appeared in productive rearrangements about 90% or about 30% of the time, broadly matching IMGT annotations. The presence/absence analyses assumed that sequencing depth was roughly uniform across donors, and that assumption may not be true. Because the 87-base-pair reads could not distinguish some IMGT-functional V segments, including TRBV6-2 and TRBV6-3, those segments were excluded. In a later analysis, TCR association rates were found to vary across HLA loci, with the most associated TCRs seen for DRB1 alleles and the fewest for HLA-C alleles. A few of the identified cytomegalovirus-associated TCR beta chains were confirmed in vitro to be specific for cytomegalovirus antigens.

Library creation used the immunoSEQ multiplex PCR assay. The multiplex PCR relied on a mix of 60 forward primers for TCR Vbeta segments and 13 reverse primers for TCR Jbeta segments. The CDR3 region of rearranged TCR beta genes was amplified from genomic DNA with a multiplex PCR assay. On the Illumina HiSeq System, the amplified TCR beta libraries were sequenced as 87-base-pair reads. As for the original processing: In a later analysis, tens of millions of unique TCR beta chains were counted across the roughly 700 repertoires, and roughly 11 million of these chains were shared by at least two donors. Raw reads were error-corrected and collapsed into unique sequences by a nearest-neighbor algorithm in which closely related sequences were merged to remove PCR and sequencing errors. V, D and J gene segments were assigned by aligning CDR3 sequences to IMGT reference sequences. For a sequence to be retained, a match of at least six nucleotides to both a V gene segment and a J gene segment was required. A rearrangement counted as productive if the CDR3 had no stop codons and remained in frame with V and J, and every other rearrangement counted as non-productive. Following IMGT convention, CDR3 was defined as the stretch from the second conserved V-encoded cysteine up to the conserved J-encoded phenylalanine. The earlier analysis of some 550 of the donors excluded any sequence lacking an unambiguous match to a single V gene segment. In an earlier analysis of several hundred of the donors, V segments were called functional above 56.7% productive rearrangements and were called segregating when the between-donor standard deviation exceeded 5%. A statistical classification framework was built to diagnose cytomegalovirus status from the catalog of TCR beta chain sequences. A later analysis assigned V and J genes by comparing TCR nucleotide sequences with IMGT/GENE-DB human TR gene sequences. A later analysis assigned CDR3 sequences and most-parsimonious VDJ recombination scenarios with the TCRdist pipeline. In a later analysis, each TCR beta chain was defined by its CDR3 amino acid sequence together with its V-gene family, and reads lacking a unique V-gene family were excluded. To address suspected cross-contamination and a sequencing artifact, a later analysis removed 450 to 700 highly shared, low-generation-probability nucleotide sequences. In a later analysis, a clonal expansion index for each public chain was calculated from normalized within-repertoire ranks of inferred template counts. In a later analysis, generation probabilities were computed using a VDJ recombination model fitted to out-of-frame rearrangements, and the results were checked against IGoR. In a later analysis, hypergeometric tests were used to score TCR-TCR, TCR-HLA and TCR-CMV co-occurrence, with a repertoire-size bias correction applied to TCR pairs. A later analysis estimated false discovery rates by permuting HLA or CMV assignments 20 times. In a later analysis, co-occurring TCRs were grouped using DBSCAN, with TCRdist sequence similarity added in when clustering inside HLA-allele-positive subsets. Repertoires with fewer than 30,000 or more than 120,000 public chains, plus five repertoires with anomalous nucleotide sharing, were excluded from co-occurrence clustering. Sourced from immuneACCESS, this table was stored by TCRdb with only in-frame sequences that have V and J called. A share of the clones is absent; for the studies checked, an unresolved V gene accounts for under half, and the remainder has no known explanation. From that table come the V and J calls and clone size; the DNA was used to work out D and trimming. The sample table holds roughly 120,000 clones, of which roughly four fifths were seen once. The ten largest clones take up roughly 2.6% of the sample.

The cohort consisted of approximately 690 healthy bone marrow donors. Cohort members were all nominally healthy when sampled, although unrecorded immune exposures were likely present. The donor was CMV seronegative and was included in the group of several hundred seronegative cohort members. Every donor gave a peripheral blood sample, and the peripheral blood mononuclear cells from that sample were used for TCR beta sequencing. Genomic DNA extraction from the blood cell samples was performed with the Qiagen DNeasy Blood Extraction Kit. This clonotype was sampled from a woman younger than 35 in good health and CMV-seronegative. In this chain, TRBV28 is recombined with TRBJ2-7, with TRBD1 as a weak D call on 6 bases. Sequencing used PBMCs. The CDR3 protein is CASSLYQGHSEQYF. The bases are TGTGCCAGCAGTTTATATCAGGGACATAGCGAGCAGTACTTC. Outside the CDR3, residues come from the reference TRBV28 and TRBJ2-7 proteins, so the full variable domain is: DVKVTQSSRYLVKRTGEKVFLECVQDMDHENMFWYRQDPGLGLRLIYFSYDVKMKEKGDIPEGYSVSREKKERFSLILESASTNQTSMYLCASSLYQGHSEQYFGPGTRLTVT.